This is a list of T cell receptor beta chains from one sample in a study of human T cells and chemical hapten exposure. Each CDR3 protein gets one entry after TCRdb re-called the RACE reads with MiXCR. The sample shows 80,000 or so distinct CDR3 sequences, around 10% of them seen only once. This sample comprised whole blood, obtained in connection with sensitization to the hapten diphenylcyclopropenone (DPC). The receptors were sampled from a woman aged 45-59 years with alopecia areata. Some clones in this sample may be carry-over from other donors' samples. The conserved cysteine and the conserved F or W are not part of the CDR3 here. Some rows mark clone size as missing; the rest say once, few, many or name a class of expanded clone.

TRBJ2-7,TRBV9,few,ASSPHQGGGYEQY
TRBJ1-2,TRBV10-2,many,ASRSGDYGYT
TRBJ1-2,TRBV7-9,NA,ASSRAGTYGYT
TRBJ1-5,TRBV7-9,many,ASSLGTGAAQPQH
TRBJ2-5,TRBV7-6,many,ASSFSGETQY
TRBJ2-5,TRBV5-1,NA,ASCLGVQETQY
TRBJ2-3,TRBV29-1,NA,SVPRGSGRVDTQY
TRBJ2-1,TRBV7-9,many,ASSLLADYNEQF
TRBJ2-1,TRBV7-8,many,ASSLFSGGSEQF
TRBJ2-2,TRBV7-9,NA,ASSLRGIPGELF
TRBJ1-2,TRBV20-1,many,SATDGYT
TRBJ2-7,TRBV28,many,ASSLRQGSKY
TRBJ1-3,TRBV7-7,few,ASSPGDRGISGNTIY
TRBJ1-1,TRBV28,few,ASSAGAWTAF
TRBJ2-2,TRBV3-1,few,ASSQFPPVTGELF
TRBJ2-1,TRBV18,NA,ASSPTKREDNEQF
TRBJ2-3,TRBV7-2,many,ASSSDRRLAGTDTQY
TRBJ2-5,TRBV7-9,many,ASSPGVWESQETQY
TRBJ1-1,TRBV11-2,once,ASSLDPGSEAF
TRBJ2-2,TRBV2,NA,ASSSGGPNTGELF
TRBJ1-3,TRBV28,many,ASSSRRQGKGKSNTIY
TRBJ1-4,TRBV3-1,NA,AASKVSEKLF
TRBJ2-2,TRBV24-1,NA,ATSVLAGDTGELF
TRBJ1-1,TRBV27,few,ASSLVRTTTEAF
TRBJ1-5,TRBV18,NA,ASSPPGQGANQPQH
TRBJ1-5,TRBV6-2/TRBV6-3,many,ASSYVWGQPQH
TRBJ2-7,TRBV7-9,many,ASSPTGLAGVGQY
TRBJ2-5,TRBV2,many,ASRRTSGSNQETQY
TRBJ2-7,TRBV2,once,ASKRNSYEQY
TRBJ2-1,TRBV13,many,ASSWSYNEQF
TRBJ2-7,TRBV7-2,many,ASSDEGGGRSYEQY
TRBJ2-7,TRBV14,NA,ASSQRLSYYEQY
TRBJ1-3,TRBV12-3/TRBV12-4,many,ASSLGISGNTIY
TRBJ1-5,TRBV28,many,ASSPGPRQH
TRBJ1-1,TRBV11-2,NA,ASRLNRQGPMGAF
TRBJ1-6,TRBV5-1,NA,ASSLGDGRNSPLH
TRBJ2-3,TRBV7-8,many,ASSSKADTQY
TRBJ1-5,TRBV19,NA,ASSPRRQGSNQPQH
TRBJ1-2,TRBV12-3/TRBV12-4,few,ASSESRLGEGYT
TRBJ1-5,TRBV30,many,AWSTRLHQPQH
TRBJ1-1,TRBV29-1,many,SVELGPGAF
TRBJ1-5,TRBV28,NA,ASSRLVAVNQPQH
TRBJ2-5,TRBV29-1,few,SVVGRAVKETQY
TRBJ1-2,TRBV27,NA,ASCRSGGNYGYT
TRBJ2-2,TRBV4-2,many,ASSQVSGNTGELF
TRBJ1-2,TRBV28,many,ASSSRGRKINYGYT
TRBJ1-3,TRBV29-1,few,SVKGGNTIY
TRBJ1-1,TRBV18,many,ASSPLGDPNTEAF
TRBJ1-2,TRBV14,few,ASSQEGLPTNYGYT
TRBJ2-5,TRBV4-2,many,ASSQTGPGPQETQY
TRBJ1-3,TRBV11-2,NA,ASSLERYRVGNTIY
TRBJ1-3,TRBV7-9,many,ASSSGQGISGNTIY
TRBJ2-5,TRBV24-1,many,ATSDLLDGTGERETQY
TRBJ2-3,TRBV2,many,ASSRQGSADTQY
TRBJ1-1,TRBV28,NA,ASRNPGVNTEAF
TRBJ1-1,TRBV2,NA,ASSEAARGRAEAF
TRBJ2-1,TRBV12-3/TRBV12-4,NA,ASSLELASSYNEQF
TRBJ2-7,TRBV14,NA,ASSHRTGTYEQY
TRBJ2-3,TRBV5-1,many,ASSLPGTYTDTQY